The T cell receptor beta chain described here comes from a study of blood T cell repertoires in COVID-19. Study-wide background: Whether acute or convalescent, the COVID-19 samples came from the United States, Italy and Spain. PBMCs, B-cell-depleted T cells, or T cells provided the cDNA or gDNA that made up the material.

Original data processing: It was from reference gene primer amplification that nucleated cell counts were estimated. Sequenced by immunoSEQ multiplex PCR; TCRdb stores in-frame clones only, minus some. That table furnishes V, J and clone size, whereas the DNA furnished D and trimming. The data hold approximately 450,000 clones, with around 89% observed a single time. V lost 8 bases, J lost 8 bases, and 7 bases stayed unmatched. The germline V gene has CDR1 SGHAT and CDR2 FQDESV (reference sequence). The CDR3 loop spans 13 amino acids. The source material was peripheral blood. The source is a woman aged 25 to 39 with acute or convalescent COVID-19. This sequence joins TRBV11-1 and TRBJ2-1, with TRBD2 matching 9 bases. The CDR3 loop reads CASLGGGADEQFF. CDR3 nucleotides: TGTGCCAGCCTTGGCGGGGGGGCTGATGAGCAGTTCTTC.